These 29 T cell receptor beta chains originate from one sample sequenced in a study of blood T cell repertoires in COVID-19. Only in-frame clones appear in the TCRdb table, and some are missing; sequencing was by immunoSEQ multiplex PCR. The repertoire holds about 290,000 clones, with around 92% as singletons. The sequenced material came from peripheral blood. These TCRs come from a woman between 25 and 40 years old with COVID-19, enrolled during active disease.

The V and J genes are TRBV29-1 and TRBJ1-4; no clear D. From germline, CDR1 is SQVTM and CDR2 ANQGSEA. V gave up 5 bases and J gave up 5 bases, with 15 bases separating them. The CDR3 sequence is 14 residues long. CDR3 sequence (DNA): TGCAGCGTTACCCAGACACCCCACAATGAAAAACTGTTTTTT. Protein: CSVTQTPHNEKLFF.

The CDR3 nucleotides are TGTGCCAGCTCACCGGGGCTTTCTAATGAAAAACTGTTTTTT. Translated: CASSPGLSNEKLFF. The chain couples TRBV18 to TRBJ1-4, with D tentatively TRBD1 (5 bases). CDR1 KGHSH and CDR2 LQKENI come from the germline V gene. The CDR3 length is 14 residues. Between the trimmed V and J ends, which lost 3 bases and 3 bases, there was a span of 8 bases.

In DNA form, the CDR3 reads TGTGCCACCAGCAGAGTAGAAGCAAACACCGGGGAGCTGTTTTTT. This gives the protein CATSRVEANTGELFF. This sequence joins TRBV15 and TRBJ2-2; no clear D. V was clipped by 1 base and J by 2 bases, with 8 bases between them. Germline loops: CDR1 LNHNV, CDR2 YYDKDF (reference sequence). The CDR3 is 15 amino acids.

CDR3 DNA sequence: TGCAGTGAATCCGTCGGCACTGAAGCTTTCTTT. Protein product: CSESVGTEAFF. The J gene is TRBJ1-1, the V gene TRBV20-1; D is ambiguous. Trimming pared 7 bases from V and 4 bases from J, leaving 10 bases between. Germline CDR1 and CDR2: DFQATT and SNEGSKA (reference sequence). The CDR3 sequence is 11 residues long.

The V call is TRBV9, the J call TRBJ1-6; 9 nucleotides align to TRBD1. The CDR3 is made up of 14 amino acids. Trimming removed 0 bases from V and 17 bases from J; junction bases left unmatched: 9. CDR1 and CDR2 (germline): SGDLS, YYNGEE. This CDR3 reads CASSVDQGQGTFHF. In DNA form, the CDR3 reads TGTGCCAGCAGCGTAGACCAGGGACAGGGAACCTTCCACTTT. Complete variable domain (other parts from reference TRBV9 and TRBJ1-6): DSGVTQTPKHLITATGQRVTLRCSPRSGDLSVYWYQQSLDQGLQFLIQYYNGEERAKGNILERFSAQQFPDLHSELNLSSLELGDSALYFCASSVDQGQGTFHFGNGTRLTVT.

CDR3 DNA: TGTGCCACCCAGGGGGACGGGTATGGCTACACCTTC. Its translation is CATQGDGYGYTF. This sequence joins TRBV19 and TRBJ1-2, with 7 bases aligning to TRBD1. Germline CDR1 LNHDA, CDR2 SQIVND (reference sequence). J lost 5 bases, V lost 10 bases, and 7 bases had no gene match. The CDR3 contains 12 residues.

The chain recombines TRBV27 with TRBJ1-6, with D unclear. Looked up from germline, CDR1 is MNHEY and CDR2 is SMNVEV (reference sequence). V lost 7 bases and J 6 bases, leaving 10 bases between the germline ends. This CDR3 region has 13 residues. CDR3 sequence: CASTREVNSPLHF. Written as DNA, the CDR3 is TGTGCCAGCACGCGGGAGGTTAATTCACCCCTCCACTTT.

This rearrangement joins TRBV28 to TRBJ1-5, with 8 bases aligning to TRBD1. The V gene end was trimmed by 5 bases and the J gene end by 1 base; junction bases not matched to a gene: 7. Per germline, CDR1 MDHEN and CDR2 SYDVKM. This CDR3 is built from 16 residues. CDR3: CASSEGDRGSNQPQHF. CDR3 DNA: TGTGCCAGCAGTGAAGGAGACAGGGGAAGCAATCAGCCCCAGCATTTT.

The chain couples TRBV12-3 or TRBV12-4 to TRBJ2-7; no clear D gene. V was cut by 5 bases and J by 3 bases, with 5 bases left in between. CDR3 size: 11 residues. CDR3 residues: CASSTVYEQYF. The CDR3 region has the DNA TGTGCCAGCAGTACAGTCTACGAGCAGTACTTC.

V usage is TRBV2 and J usage is TRBJ2-1; possibly TRBD2 for D (6 bases). Germline assignment: CDR1 SNHLY and CDR2 FYNNEI. The CDR3 runs 14 residues. Trimming removed 7 bases at V and 7 bases at J, with 17 bases between. CDR3 in DNA: TGTGCCAGCATGGGGTCGGGGGTTAGGAATGAGCAGTTCTTC. It encodes CASMGSGVRNEQFF.

This clone appeared a single time. This chain links TRBV11-3 with TRBJ2-1, with D unresolved. The ends were cut back, 1 base at V and 6 bases at J, with 10 bases in the middle. The CDR3 extends over 14 amino acids. The V gene's germline CDR1 is SGHNT and CDR2 YENEEA. DNA for the CDR3: TGTGCCAGCAGCTTAGGCCTCTATCGCAATGAGCAGTTCTTC. This translates into CASSLGLYRNEQFF.

The genes are TRBV11-2 and TRBJ2-1; D gene unclear. V lost 3 bases, J lost 9 bases, and 9 bases lay in between. Germline V gene lookup returns CDR1 SGHAT and CDR2 FQNNGV. This CDR3 has 12 amino acids. The CDR3 spells CASSFKQIEQFF. CDR3 sequence (DNA): TGTGCCAGCAGCTTTAAACAGATTGAGCAGTTCTTC.

The CDR3 coding sequence is TGCAGCGTTGAGGTTGGGAGGAACGGGGAGCTGTTTTTT. This sequence encodes CSVEVGRNGELFF. V is TRBV29-1 and J is TRBJ2-2; possibly TRBD2 for D (6 bases). The CDR3 consists of 13 residues. Germline V lookup: CDR1 SQVTM, CDR2 ANQGSEA. Between the trimmed V and J ends, which lost 3 bases and 7 bases, there was a span of 12 bases.

The chain links TRBV2 to TRBJ2-1; 7 bases are shared with TRBD2. Germline-derived CDR1 and CDR2 are SNHLY and FYNNEI. J lost 16 bases, V lost 4 bases, and 7 bases had no gene match. There are 11 residues in the CDR3. The CDR3 coding sequence is TGTGCCAGCAGTGTTGAAGCGGGGAAATTCTTC. Translation gives CASSVEAGKFF.

This chain connects TRBV3-1 (or the pseudogene TRBV3-2) to TRBJ2-1; 11 bases are shared with TRBD2. The CDR3 has 15 residues. Trimming removed 4 bases from V and 5 bases from J; junction bases left unmatched: 4. The germline V gene encodes CDR1 LGHDT and CDR2 YNNKEL (reference sequence). CDR3 loop: CASSLTSGGNNEQFF. CDR3 DNA: TGTGCCAGCAGCCTTACTAGCGGGGGTAACAATGAGCAGTTCTTC.

The chain combines TRBV27 with TRBJ2-1; D gene unclear. The CDR3 is 15 residues long. V shed 1 base and J shed 8 bases, with 15 bases lying between them. The germline V gene has CDR1 MNHEY and CDR2 SMNVEV (reference sequence). Here the CDR3 reads CASSLLATLEDEQFF. CDR3 coding DNA: TGTGCCAGCAGTTTATTGGCGACTCTAGAAGATGAGCAGTTCTTC.

The rearrangement uses TRBV19 and TRBJ1-3; the D is unclear. Trimming took off 7 bases at V and 4 bases at J, with 17 bases between the two ends. Germline V lookup: CDR1 LNHDA, CDR2 SQIVND (reference sequence). This CDR3 contains 15 residues. The CDR3 reads CASTVVGRQGNTIYF. CDR3 coding DNA: TGTGCCAGTACTGTTGTGGGGAGGCAAGGAAACACCATATATTTT.

This chain joins TRBV3-1 (or the pseudogene TRBV3-2) and TRBJ1-1; D not resolved. V dropped 6 bases and J dropped 11 bases, with 25 bases sitting between them. The CDR3 sequence is 15 residues long. The germline CDR1 and CDR2 sequences are LGHDT and YNNKEL (reference sequence). This chain's CDR3 is CASSPPGPLRGGAFF. DNA of the CDR3: TGTGCCAGCAGTCCGCCCGGACCGCTCCGGGGAGGGGCTTTCTTT.

The J gene is TRBJ1-1, the V gene TRBV6-5; D ambiguous. The V gene lost 6 bases and the J gene lost 7 bases, with 15 bases spanning the gap. This CDR3 has 13 residues. Germline loops: CDR1 MNHEY, CDR2 SVGAGI. The CDR3: CASRDQLADEAFF. Here the CDR3 DNA reads TGTGCCAGCAGGGATCAGCTGGCGGATGAAGCTTTCTTT.

This clone was recorded only once. This chain links TRBV5-1 with TRBJ1-2, with unresolved D. Germline V gives CDR1 SGHRS, CDR2 YFSETQ. This CDR3 is 13 amino acids long. The germline V and J ends were trimmed by 5 bases and 4 bases, with 12 bases remaining between them. The CDR3 is CASRREVPYGYTF. The CDR3 DNA reads TGCGCCAGCAGACGCGAGGTCCCCTATGGCTACACCTTC.

V is TRBV7-8 and J is TRBJ1-2; 7 bases match TRBD1. The V and J ends lost 1 base and 3 bases, in that order; junction bases with no gene match: 11. The CDR3 is 17 residues long. The germline V gene has CDR1 SGHVS and CDR2 FQNEAQ. The CDR3 DNA follows: TGTGCCAGCAGCTTAGGTACAGGGGCTGGTTTTTACTATGGCTACACCTTC. This gives the protein CASSLGTGAGFYYGYTF.

In its sample, this clone was seen once. The chain couples TRBV19 to TRBJ1-5; D ambiguous. The CDR3 is 14 amino acids. The V and J ends lost 7 bases and 0 bases respectively, with 10 bases between them. Germline loops: CDR1 LNHDA, CDR2 SQIVND (reference sequence). For the CDR3, the DNA is TGTGCCAGTAAGAGCGTGGATAGCAATCAGCCCCAGCATTTT. The encoded protein is CASKSVDSNQPQHF.

The rearrangement links TRBV10-3 to TRBJ2-1, with TRBD2 matching over 11 bases. V shed 4 bases, J shed 7 bases, and the junction held 3 bases outside the gene matches. The CDR3 totals 14 residues. In germline, CDR1 is ENHRY, CDR2 SYGVKD. The CDR3 DNA reads TGTGCCATCAGTGTAGCGGGGGGGATGAATGAGCAGTTCTTC. Protein product: CAISVAGGMNEQFF.

This chain joins TRBV5-1 and TRBJ2-1; 10 positions match TRBD2. This CDR3 is built from 16 residues. Germline V CDR1 and CDR2: SGHRS, YFSETQ. Trimming cost V 0 bases and J 4 bases; bases outside gene matches: 4. The CDR3 nucleotides are TGCGCCAGCAGCTTGGCAACTAGCGGGGAATACAATGAGCAGTTCTTC. Protein: CASSLATSGEYNEQFF. Full variable domain (missing parts from reference TRBV5-1 and TRBJ2-1): KAGVTQTPRYLIKTRGQQVTLSCSPISGHRSVSWYQQTPGQGLQFLFEYFSETQRNKGNFPGRFSGRQFSNSRSEMNVSTLELGDSALYLCASSLATSGEYNEQFFGPGTRLTVL.

The rearrangement uses TRBV10-3 and TRBJ2-5, with D hard to call. V was trimmed by 0 bases and J by 4 bases, leaving 6 bases between them. Germline lookup yields CDR1 ENHRY and CDR2 SYGVKD. The CDR3 is 13 amino acids. The CDR3 bases are TGTGCCATCAGTGAGTCCCTCGGAGAGACCCAGTACTTC. Its translation is CAISESLGETQYF.

The chain couples TRBV19 to TRBJ2-2, with 8 bases fitting TRBD2. The V gene end was trimmed by 9 bases and the J gene end by 6 bases; junction bases not matched to a gene: 6. CDR3 length equals 13 residues. Germline CDR1 reads LNHDA; CDR2 reads SQIVND (reference sequence). The CDR3 DNA reads as TGTGCCAGCGCGGGGGGTTGGGCCGGGGAGCTGTTTTTT. It is translated as CASAGGWAGELFF. Full variable domain (missing parts from reference TRBV19 and TRBJ2-2): DGGITQSPKYLFRKEGQNVTLSCEQNLNHDAMYWYRQDPGQGLRLIYYSQIVNDFQKGDIAEGYSVSREKKESFPLTVTSAQKNPTAFYLCASAGGWAGELFFGEGSRLTVL.

The genes are TRBV5-1 and TRBJ1-5; no firm D call. Looked up from germline, CDR1 is SGHRS and CDR2 is YFSETQ. The CDR3 sequence is 14 residues long. The V and J ends lost 2 bases and 4 bases respectively, with 10 bases between them. The CDR3 sequence: CASSFDGGNQPQHF. The CDR3 nucleotides read TGCGCCAGCAGCTTTGACGGAGGTAATCAGCCCCAGCATTTT. Supplemented by reference TRBV5-1 and TRBJ1-5, the full variable domain reads KAGVTQTPRYLIKTRGQQVTLSCSPISGHRSVSWYQQTPGQGLQFLFEYFSETQRNKGNFPGRFSGRQFSNSRSEMNVSTLELGDSALYLCASSFDGGNQPQHFGDGTRLSIL.

A word on this clone: Because the CDR3's place on the DNA is in doubt, the DNA is left out and the CDR3 is given as listed by TCRdb. This chain links TRBV7-5 with TRBJ2-3; the table's D call, TRBD1, has no DNA check behind it. TRBV7-5 constitutes a pseudogene. The CDR3 spans 14 amino acids, including both terminal residues. The CDR3 region is CVRSFGKGTDTQYF.

DNA for the CDR3: TGTGCCAGCAGTTTCTTAGCGGGGAAATCAGATACGCAGTATTTT. It specifies CASSFLAGKSDTQYF. V gene TRBV27 combines with J gene TRBJ2-3, with 8 bases that match TRBD2. The CDR3 runs 15 residues. V lost 3 bases, J lost 4 bases, and 6 bases stayed unmatched. CDR1 is MNHEY, CDR2 SMNVEV, per germline (reference sequence).